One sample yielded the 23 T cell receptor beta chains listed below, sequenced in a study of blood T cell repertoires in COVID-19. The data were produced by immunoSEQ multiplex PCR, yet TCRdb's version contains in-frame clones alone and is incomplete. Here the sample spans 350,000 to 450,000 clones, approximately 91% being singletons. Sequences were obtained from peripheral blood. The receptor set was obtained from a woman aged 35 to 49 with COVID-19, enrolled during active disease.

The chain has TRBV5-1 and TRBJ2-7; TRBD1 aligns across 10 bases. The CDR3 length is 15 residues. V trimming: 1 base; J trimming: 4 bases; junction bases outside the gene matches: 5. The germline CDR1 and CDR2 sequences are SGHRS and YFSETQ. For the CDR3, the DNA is TGCGCCAGCAGCTTGCTTGGGACAGGGGTGTACGAGCAGTACTTC. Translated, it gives CASSLLGTGVYEQYF.

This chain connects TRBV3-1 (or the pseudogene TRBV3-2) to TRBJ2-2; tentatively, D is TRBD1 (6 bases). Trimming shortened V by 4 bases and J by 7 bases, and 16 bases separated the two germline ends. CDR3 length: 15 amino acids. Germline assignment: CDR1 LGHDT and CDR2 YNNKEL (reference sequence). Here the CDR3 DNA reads TGTGCCAGCAGCCGCGTCACCACAGGGTTCGGGGAGCTGTTTTTT. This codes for CASSRVTTGFGELFF.

CDR3 loop: CASSIAGRISGELFF. Written as DNA, the CDR3 is TGTGCCAGTAGTATCGCGGGACGGATTTCCGGGGAGCTGTTTTTT. The gene calls are TRBV19 and TRBJ2-2; the D gene is possibly TRBD2 (6 bases). The CDR3 totals 15 residues. Germline V gives CDR1 LNHDA, CDR2 SQIVND (reference sequence). The ends were cut back, 3 bases at V and 6 bases at J, with 14 bases in the middle.

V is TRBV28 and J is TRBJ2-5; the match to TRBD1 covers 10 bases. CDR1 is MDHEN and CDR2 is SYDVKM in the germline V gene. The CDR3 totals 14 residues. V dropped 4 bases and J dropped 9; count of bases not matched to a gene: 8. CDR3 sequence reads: CASSSGTGARAQYF. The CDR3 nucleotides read TGTGCCAGCAGTTCCGGGACAGGGGCCAGGGCCCAGTACTTC. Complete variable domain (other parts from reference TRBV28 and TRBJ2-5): DVKVTQSSRYLVKRTGEKVFLECVQDMDHENMFWYRQDPGLGLRLIYFSYDVKMKEKGDIPEGYSVSREKKERFSLILESASTNQTSMYLCASSSGTGARAQYFGPGTRLLVL.

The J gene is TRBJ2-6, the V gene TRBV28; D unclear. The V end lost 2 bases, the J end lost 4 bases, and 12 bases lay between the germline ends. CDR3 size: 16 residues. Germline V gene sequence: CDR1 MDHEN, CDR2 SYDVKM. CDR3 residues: CASSLLGTLGANVLTF. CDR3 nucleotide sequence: TGTGCCAGCAGTTTACTAGGTACCCTCGGGGCCAACGTCCTGACTTTC.

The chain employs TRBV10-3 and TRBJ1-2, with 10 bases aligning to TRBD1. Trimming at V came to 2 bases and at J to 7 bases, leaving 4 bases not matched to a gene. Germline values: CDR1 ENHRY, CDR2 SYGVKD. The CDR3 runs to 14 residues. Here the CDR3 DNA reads TGTGCCATCAGTGAGCTAGGGACAGGGGTTGGCTACACCTTC. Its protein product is CAISELGTGVGYTF.

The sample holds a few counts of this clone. CDR3: CASSSTATHEQYF. Written as DNA, the CDR3 is TGTGCCAGCAGCTCCACTGCTACCCACGAGCAGTACTTC. The chain employs TRBV7-2 and TRBJ2-7, with unresolved D. Germline CDR1 is SGHTA and CDR2 is FQGNSA. CDR3 length: 13 amino acids. Trimming pared 4 bases from V and 5 bases from J, leaving 12 bases between.

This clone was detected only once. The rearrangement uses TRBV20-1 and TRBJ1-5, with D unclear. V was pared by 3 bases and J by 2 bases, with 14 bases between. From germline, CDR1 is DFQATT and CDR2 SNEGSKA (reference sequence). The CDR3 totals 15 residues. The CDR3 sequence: CSASPLFGGNQPQHF. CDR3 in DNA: TGCAGTGCTAGTCCCCTGTTCGGAGGCAATCAGCCCCAGCATTTT.

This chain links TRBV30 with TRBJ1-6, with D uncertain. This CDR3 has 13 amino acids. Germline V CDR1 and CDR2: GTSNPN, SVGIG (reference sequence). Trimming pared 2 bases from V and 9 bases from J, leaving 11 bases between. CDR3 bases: TGTGCCTGGAGTCCATCTACAGTTTCACCCCTCCACTTT. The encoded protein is CAWSPSTVSPLHF.

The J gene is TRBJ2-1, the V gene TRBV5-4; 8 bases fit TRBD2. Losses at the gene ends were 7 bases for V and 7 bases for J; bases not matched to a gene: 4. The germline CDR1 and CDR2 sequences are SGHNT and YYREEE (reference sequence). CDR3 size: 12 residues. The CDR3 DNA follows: TGTGCCAGCCGCGGGGGGCTGAATGAGCAGTTCTTC. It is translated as CASRGGLNEQFF.

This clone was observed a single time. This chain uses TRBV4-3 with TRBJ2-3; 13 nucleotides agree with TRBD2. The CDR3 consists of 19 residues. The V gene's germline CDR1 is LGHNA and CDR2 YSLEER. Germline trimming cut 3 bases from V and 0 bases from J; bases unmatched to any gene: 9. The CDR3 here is CASSQDGLAGDPSTDTQYF. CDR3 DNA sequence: TGCGCCAGCAGCCAGGATGGACTAGCGGGAGACCCAAGCACAGATACGCAGTATTTT.

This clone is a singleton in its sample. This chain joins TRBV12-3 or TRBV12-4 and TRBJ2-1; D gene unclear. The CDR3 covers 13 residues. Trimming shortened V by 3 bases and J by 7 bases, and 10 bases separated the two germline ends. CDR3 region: CASSFINGNEQFF. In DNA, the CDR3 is TGTGCCAGCAGTTTCATAAACGGGAATGAGCAGTTCTTC.

Here the CDR3 DNA reads TGTGCCACCATTGAGCTATCGAGAACTGAAGCTTTCTTT. Protein product: CATIELSRTEAFF. The chain links TRBV7-9 to TRBJ1-1; D is unclear. Germline V gene sequence: CDR1 SEHNR, CDR2 FQNEAQ (reference sequence). The CDR3 is made up of 13 amino acids. Between the trimmed V and J ends, which lost 10 bases and 5 bases, there was a span of 17 bases.

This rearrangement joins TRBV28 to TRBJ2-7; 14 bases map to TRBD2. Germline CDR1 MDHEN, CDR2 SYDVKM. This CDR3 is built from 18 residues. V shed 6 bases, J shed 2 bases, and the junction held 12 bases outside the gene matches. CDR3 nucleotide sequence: TGTGCCAGCAGGAACTCCGGGACTAGCGGGAGTATTGCCTACGAGCAGTACTTC. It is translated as CASRNSGTSGSIAYEQYF.

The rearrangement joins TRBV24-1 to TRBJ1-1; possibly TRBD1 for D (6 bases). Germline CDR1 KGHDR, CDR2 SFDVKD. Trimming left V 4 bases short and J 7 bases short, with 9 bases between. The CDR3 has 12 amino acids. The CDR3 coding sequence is TGTGCCACCAGTGAACAGGGCCATGAAGCTTTCTTT. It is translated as CATSEQGHEAFF.

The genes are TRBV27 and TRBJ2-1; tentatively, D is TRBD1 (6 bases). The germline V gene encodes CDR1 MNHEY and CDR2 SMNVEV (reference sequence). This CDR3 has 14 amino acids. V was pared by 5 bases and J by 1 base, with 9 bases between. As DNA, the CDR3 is TGTGCCAGCAGTGGACAGCCTTCCTACAATGAGCAGTTCTTC. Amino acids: CASSGQPSYNEQFF.

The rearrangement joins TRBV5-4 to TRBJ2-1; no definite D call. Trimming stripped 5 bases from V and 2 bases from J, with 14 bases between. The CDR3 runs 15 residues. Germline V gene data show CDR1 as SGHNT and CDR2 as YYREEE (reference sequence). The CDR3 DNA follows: TGTGCCAGCAGTGACGACATCCCTCCCTACAATGAGCAGTTCTTC. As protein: CASSDDIPPYNEQFF.

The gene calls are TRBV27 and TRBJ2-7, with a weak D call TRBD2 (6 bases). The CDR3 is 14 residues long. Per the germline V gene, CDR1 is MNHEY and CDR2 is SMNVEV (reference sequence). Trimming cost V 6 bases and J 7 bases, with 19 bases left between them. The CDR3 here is CASSPLAGPWEQYF. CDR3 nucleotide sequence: TGTGCCAGCAGCCCTCTGGCGGGGCCTTGGGAGCAGTACTTC.

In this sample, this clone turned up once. The CDR3 coding sequence is TGTGCAGGTCAGGTCCTCGGGAACACTGAAGCTTTCTTT. Amino acid sequence: CAGQVLGNTEAFF. The rearrangement joins TRBV7-2 to TRBJ1-1; D gene uncertain. There are 13 residues in the CDR3. Germline CDR1 and CDR2: SGHTA and FQGNSA.

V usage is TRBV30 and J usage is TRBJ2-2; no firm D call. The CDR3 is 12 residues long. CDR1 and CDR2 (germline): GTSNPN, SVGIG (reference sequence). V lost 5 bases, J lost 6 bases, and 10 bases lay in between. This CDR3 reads CAWARSAGELFF. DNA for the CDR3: TGTGCCTGGGCCAGAAGCGCCGGGGAGCTGTTTTTT.

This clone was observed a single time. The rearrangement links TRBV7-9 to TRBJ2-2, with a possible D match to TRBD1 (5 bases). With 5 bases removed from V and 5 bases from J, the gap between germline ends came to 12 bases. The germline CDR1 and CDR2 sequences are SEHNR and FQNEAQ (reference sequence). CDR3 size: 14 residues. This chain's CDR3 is CASSVVRQTGELFF. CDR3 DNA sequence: TGTGCCAGCAGCGTAGTAAGACAGACCGGGGAGCTGTTTTTT.

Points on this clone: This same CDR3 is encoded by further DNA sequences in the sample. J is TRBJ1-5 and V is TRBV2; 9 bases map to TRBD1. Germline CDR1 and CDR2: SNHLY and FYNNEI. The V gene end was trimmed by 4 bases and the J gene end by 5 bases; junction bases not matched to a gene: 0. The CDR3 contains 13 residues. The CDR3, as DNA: TGTGCCAGCAGTGGGACAGGGGATCAGCCCCAGCATTTT. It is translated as CASSGTGDQPQHF.

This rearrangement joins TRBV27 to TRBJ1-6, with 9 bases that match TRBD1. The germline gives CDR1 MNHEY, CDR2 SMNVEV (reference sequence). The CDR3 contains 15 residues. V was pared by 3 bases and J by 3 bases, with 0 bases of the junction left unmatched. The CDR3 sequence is CASSLTGGYNSPLHF. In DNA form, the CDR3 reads TGTGCCAGCAGTTTGACAGGGGGCTATAATTCACCCCTCCACTTT.